The sequence of this T cell receptor (beta chain) was determined in a study of Ad26.COV2.S vaccination and SARS-CoV-2 variants. Treatment specified: about 20 received Ad26.COV2.S at low or high dose, single or two shots; about 5 received placebo; per-sample allocation not given. The study sampled participants on day 63 after the first vaccine or placebo injection. TCRdb keeps only in-frame clones here, not all; method: immunoSEQ multiplex PCR. This sample has hundreds of thousands of clones; around 89% occur once, and the top ten carry around 6.6%. The CDR3 has 15 residues. The V and J ends lost 4 bases and 5 bases respectively, with 15 bases between them. In germline, CDR1 is SGHRS, CDR2 YFSETQ.

The receptor comes from a person aged 18-60 years who received the Ad26.COV2.S COVID-19 vaccine or a placebo. The J gene is TRBJ2-2, the V gene TRBV5-1; either TRBD1 or TRBD2 may fit D (6 bases each). The material was peripheral blood, obtained in a trial of Ad26.COV2.S vaccine versus placebo. The CDR3 region is CASSLTRGGTGELFF. DNA for the CDR3: TGCGCCAGCAGCCTAACGCGAGGGGGGACCGGGGAGCTGTTTTTT.